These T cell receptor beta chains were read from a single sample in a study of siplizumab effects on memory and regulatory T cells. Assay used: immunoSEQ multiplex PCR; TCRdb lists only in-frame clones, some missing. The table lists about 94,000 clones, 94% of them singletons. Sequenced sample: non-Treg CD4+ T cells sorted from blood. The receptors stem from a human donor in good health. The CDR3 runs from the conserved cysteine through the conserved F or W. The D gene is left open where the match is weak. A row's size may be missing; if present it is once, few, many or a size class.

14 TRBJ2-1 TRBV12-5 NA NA CASGRTSSYNEQFF TGTGCTAGTGGTCGGACGAGCTCCTACAATGAGCAGTTCTTC
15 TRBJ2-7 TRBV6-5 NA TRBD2 CASSPSGGASYEQYF TGTGCCAGCAGCCCGAGCGGGGGGGCCTCCTACGAGCAGTACTTC
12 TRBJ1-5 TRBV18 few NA CASSPGNQPQHF TGTGCCAGCTCACCAGGTAATCAGCCCCAGCATTTT
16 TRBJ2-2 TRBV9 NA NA CASSFGMIPPTGELFF TGTGCCAGCAGCTTCGGGATGATACCCCCCACCGGGGAGCTGTTTTTT
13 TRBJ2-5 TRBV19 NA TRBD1 CASSRGGEETQYF TGTGCCAGTAGTAGAGGGGGCGAGGAGACCCAGTACTTC
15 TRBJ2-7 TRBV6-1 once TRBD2 CASNPTTSGSHEQYF TGTGCCAGCAATCCAACGACTAGCGGGAGCCACGAGCAGTACTTC
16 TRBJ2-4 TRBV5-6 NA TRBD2 CASTLYGRATKNIQYF TGTGCCAGCACCTTGTACGGGAGGGCGACCAAAAACATTCAGTACTTC
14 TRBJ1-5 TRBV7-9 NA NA CASSLSGGNQPQHF TGTGCCAGCAGCTTATCGGGGGGCAATCAGCCCCAGCATTTT
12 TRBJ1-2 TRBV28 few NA CATGGRGLGYTF TGTGCCACCGGGGGCAGGGGACTTGGCTACACCTTC
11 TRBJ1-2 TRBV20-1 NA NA CSAGIDYGYTF TGCAGTGCTGGAATAGACTATGGCTACACCTTC
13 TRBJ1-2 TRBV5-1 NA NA CASSLKGDYGYTF TGCGCCAGCAGCTTGAAGGGGGACTATGGCTACACCTTC
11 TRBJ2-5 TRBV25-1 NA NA CASSEWGAQYF TGTGCCAGCAGTGAGTGGGGTGCCCAGTACTTC
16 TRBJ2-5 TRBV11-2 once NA CASSLRDSGFQETQYF TGTGCCAGCAGCCTACGGGACTCGGGCTTTCAAGAGACCCAGTACTTC
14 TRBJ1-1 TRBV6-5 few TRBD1 CASSYSRDSTEAFF TGTGCCAGCAGTTACTCGAGGGACAGCACTGAAGCTTTCTTT
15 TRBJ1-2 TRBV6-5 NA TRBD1 CASSYSWTGNYGYTF TGTGCCAGCAGTTACTCGTGGACAGGGAACTATGGCTACACCTTC
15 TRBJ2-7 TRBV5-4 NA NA CASSIRGDEAYEQYF TGTGCCAGCAGCATTAGGGGGGATGAGGCCTACGAGCAGTACTTC
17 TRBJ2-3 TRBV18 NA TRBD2 CASSPPMAGGFTDTQYF TGTGCCAGCTCACCACCGATGGCGGGAGGGTTCACAGATACGCAGTATTTT
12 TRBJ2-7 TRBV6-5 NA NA CASSYSRYEQYF TGTGCCAGCAGTTACTCGAGGTACGAGCAGTACTTC
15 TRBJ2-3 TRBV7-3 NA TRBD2 CASSSGGAGTDTQYF TGTGCCAGCAGCTCCGGGGGGGCTGGCACAGATACGCAGTATTTT
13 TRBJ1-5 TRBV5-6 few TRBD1 CASTGGYNQPQHF TGTGCCAGCACAGGGGGCTACAATCAGCCCCAGCATTTT
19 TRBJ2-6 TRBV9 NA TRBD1 CASSADDWDSLSGANVLTF TGTGCCAGCAGCGCAGACGATTGGGACAGTCTCTCTGGGGCCAACGTCCTGACTTTC
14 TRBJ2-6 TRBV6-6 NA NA CASSPAGTANVLTF TGTGCCAGTTCCCCCGCGGGGACAGCCAACGTCCTGACTTTC
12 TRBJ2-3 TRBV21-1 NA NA CASSSGRNTQYF TGTGCCAGCAGCAGTGGGCGGAATACGCAGTATTTT
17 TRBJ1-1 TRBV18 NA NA CASSPASGGVGNTEAFF TGTGCCAGCTCCCCGGCGTCGGGGGGCGTCGGAAACACTGAAGCTTTCTTT
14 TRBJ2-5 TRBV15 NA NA CATSRTPFWETQYF TGTGCCACCAGCAGAACCCCGTTTTGGGAGACCCAGTACTTC
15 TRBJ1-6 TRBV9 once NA CASSVVGGRNSPLHF TGTGCCAGCAGCGTCGTCGGAGGACGTAATTCACCCCTCCACTTT
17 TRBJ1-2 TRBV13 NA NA CASSLEGLRINSYGYTF TGTGCCAGCAGCTTAGAAGGACTCCGGATAAATTCCTATGGCTACACCTTC
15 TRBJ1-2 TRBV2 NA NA CASLTTRTGSAGYTF TGTGCCTCACTCACTACTCGAACAGGGTCGGCTGGCTACACCTTC
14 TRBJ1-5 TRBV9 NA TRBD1 CASSVEGANQPQHF TGTGCCAGCAGCGTAGAGGGGGCGAATCAGCCCCAGCATTTT
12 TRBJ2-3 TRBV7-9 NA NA CASRGQRDTQYF TGTGCCAGCAGAGGACAGCGTGATACGCAGTATTTT
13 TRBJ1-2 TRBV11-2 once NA CASGTGTNYGYTF TGTGCCAGTGGGACGGGTACTAACTATGGCTACACCTTC
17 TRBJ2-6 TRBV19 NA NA CASSIDLGHSGANVLTF TGTGCCAGTAGTATAGATCTAGGTCACTCTGGGGCCAACGTCCTGACTTTC
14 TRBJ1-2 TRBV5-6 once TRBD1 CASSAGQGDYGYTF TGTGCCAGCAGCGCGGGACAGGGCGACTATGGCTACACCTTC
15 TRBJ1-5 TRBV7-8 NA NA CASSLAWQGDQPQHF TGTGCCAGCAGCTTAGCGTGGCAGGGCGATCAGCCCCAGCATTTT
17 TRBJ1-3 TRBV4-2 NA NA CASSQPDRINSGNTIYF TGTGCCAGCAGCCAGCCAGACAGGATTAACTCTGGAAACACCATATATTTT
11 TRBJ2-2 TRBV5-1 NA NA CASRKGGELFF TGCGCCAGCAGAAAGGGCGGGGAGCTGTTTTTT
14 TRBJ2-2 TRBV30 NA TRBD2 CAWRTSGGGGELFF TGTGCCTGGCGCACTAGCGGGGGAGGGGGGGAGCTGTTTTTT
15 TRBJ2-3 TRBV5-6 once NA CARNGGGRGMDTQYF TGTGCCAGGAACGGTGGGGGGCGTGGGATGGATACGCAGTATTTT
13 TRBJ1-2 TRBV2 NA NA CASVFRADYGYTF TGTGCCAGCGTATTCCGGGCCGACTATGGCTACACCTTC
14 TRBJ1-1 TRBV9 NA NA CASSVTTGGTEAFF TGTGCCAGCAGCGTGACGACGGGAGGGACTGAAGCTTTCTTT
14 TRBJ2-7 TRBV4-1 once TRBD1 CASSQGDRPHEQYF TGCGCCAGCAGCCAAGGGGACAGGCCCCACGAGCAGTACTTC
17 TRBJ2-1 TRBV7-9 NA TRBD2 CASSPWVSGSIKGEQFF TGTGCCAGCAGCCCCTGGGTTAGCGGGAGTATAAAGGGTGAGCAGTTCTTC